A few counts support the clone carrying this T cell receptor beta chain. What it binds is unknown. Germline CDR1 reads SGHDN; CDR2 reads FVKESK. The CDR3 sequence is 15 residues long. J lost 3 bases, V lost 4 bases, and 8 bases had no gene match. Profiling relied on immunoSEQ multiplex PCR, and the TCRdb table lists in-frame clones only, not all of them. In the table there are around 120,000 clones, around 94% of which are singletons. This entry is derived from a study of T cell responses to AZD1222 COVID-19 vaccine. Study background: Timing groups of about 4 and about 12 weeks for second doses were pooled.

Study-wide results and caveats: Only a handful of AZD1222 recipients were seropositive at baseline. Clonal diversity was possibly underestimated, and the donors were mostly white British, with more females. Close to half of spike-specific TCRs reportedly recognize unmutated variant regions.

This chain joins TRBV14 and TRBJ2-7; TRBD1 matches at 8 bases. Sequencing was performed on peripheral blood, taken on day 0 of AZD1222 vaccination. The sequence was collected from an adult in good health. The CDR3 nucleotides are TGTGCCAGCAGCCTATCCCGGACAGGGAACTACGAGCAGTACTTC. Residues: CASSLSRTGNYEQYF.